These 22 T cell receptor beta chains were all obtained from the same sample, sequenced in a study of T cell responses to AZD1222 COVID-19 vaccine. Sequenced by immunoSEQ multiplex PCR; TCRdb stores in-frame clones only, minus some. The repertoire consists of about 110,000 clones, with roughly nine tenths occurring once and the leading ten covering about 1.2%. This material consisted of peripheral blood, taken on day 0 of AZD1222 vaccination. These receptors were obtained from an adult in good health.

The CDR3 DNA sequence: TGTGCCAGCAGCTTAGACAGCATGAACACTGAAGCTTTCTTT. This gives the protein CASSLDSMNTEAFF. V gene TRBV11-3 combines with J gene TRBJ1-1, with D unclear. CDR3 size: 14 residues. Trimming took 0 bases from V and 0 from J, leaving 5 bases between them. The germline CDR1 and CDR2 sequences are SGHNT and YENEEA.

The V gene is TRBV7-9, the J gene TRBJ1-1; TRBD1 aligns across 12 bases. The CDR3 is 13 residues long. The J segment lost 10 bases and the V segment lost 4 bases, leaving 4 bases of the junction unmatched. Germline V gene data show CDR1 as SEHNR and CDR2 as FQNEAQ (reference sequence). The CDR3 region has the DNA TGTGCCAGCAGCTGGGACAGGGGGCGTAGAGCTTTCTTT. Translation: CASSWDRGRRAFF.

The chain combines TRBV7-7 with TRBJ2-1, with 12 positions matching TRBD1. Germline CDR1 reads SSHAT; CDR2 reads FNYEAQ (reference sequence). The ends lost 3 bases at V and 0 bases at J; junction bases unmatched: 6. This CDR3 contains 18 residues. CDR3 nucleotides: TGTGCCAGCAGCTTGGGGACAGGGGGCCTAATCTCCTACAATGAGCAGTTCTTC. Its translation: CASSLGTGGLISYNEQFF.

The chain is built from TRBV18 and TRBJ1-1; TRBD1 is a possible D gene (5 bases). V shed 4 bases and J shed 1 base, with 10 bases lying between them. Germline V lookup: CDR1 KGHSH, CDR2 LQKENI. The CDR3 has 14 amino acids. The CDR3 here is CASSLQESNTEAFF. The CDR3 DNA follows: TGTGCCAGCTCACTACAGGAATCGAACACTGAAGCTTTCTTT.

The chain links TRBV6-5 to TRBJ2-1; no reliable D call. V gave up 6 bases and J gave up 1 base, with 7 bases separating them. The CDR3 totals 13 residues. The germline V gene encodes CDR1 MNHEY and CDR2 SVGAGI. CDR3 in DNA: TGTGCCAGCAGGGAGAGATCCTACAATGAGCAGTTCTTC. It translates to CASRERSYNEQFF.

The rearrangement uses TRBV6-5 and TRBJ1-2, with 10 nucleotides matching TRBD1. Losses at the gene ends were 2 bases for V and 8 bases for J; bases not matched to a gene: 2. The V gene's germline CDR1 is MNHEY and CDR2 SVGAGI. The CDR3 length is 13 residues. The chain's CDR3 is CASSYGQGVGYTF. The CDR3 DNA sequence: TGTGCCAGCAGTTACGGACAGGGGGTAGGCTACACCTTC.

The V call is TRBV29-1, the J call TRBJ2-7, with TRBD2 as a possible D gene (5 bases). V lost 0 bases to trimming and J lost 2 bases, with 14 bases between them. Germline CDR1 is SQVTM and CDR2 is ANQGSEA. The CDR3 sequence is 15 residues long. CDR3 DNA: TGCAGCGTTGAAGAACAGCGGTCGGCTACCTACGAGCAGTACTTC. Amino acids: CSVEEQRSATYEQYF.

The chain combines TRBV7-8 with TRBJ1-4; D perhaps matches TRBD1 (5 bases). V dropped 3 bases and J dropped 8 bases, with 10 bases sitting between them. This CDR3 is built from 13 residues. The germline gives CDR1 SGHVS, CDR2 FQNEAQ. CDR3 loop: CASSFMGVEKLFF. The CDR3 DNA reads as TGTGCCAGCAGCTTCATGGGGGTGGAAAAACTGTTTTTT.

The rearrangement links TRBV9 to TRBJ1-3; the D gene is possibly TRBD1 (6 bases). Germline CDR1 and CDR2: SGDLS and YYNGEE. The length of the CDR3 is 14 residues. V lost 3 bases to trimming and J lost 5 bases, with 12 bases between them. This CDR3 reads CASSAEGGRNTIYF. As DNA, the CDR3 is TGTGCCAGCAGCGCCGAGGGGGGCCGAAACACCATATATTTT.

The J gene is TRBJ1-5, the V gene TRBV7-4; 9 positions agree with TRBD1. After removal of 5 bases from V and 6 bases from J, the junction contained 8 bases not matched to a gene. The CDR3 loop spans 15 amino acids. Germline V gene sequence: CDR1 SGHVT, CDR2 SQSDAQ. CDR3 amino acids: CASSDRDRDSQPQHF. The CDR3 region has the DNA TGTGCCAGCAGCGACCGGGACAGGGACAGTCAGCCCCAGCATTTT.

The V gene is TRBV6-5, the J gene TRBJ2-6; D remains unclear. The V and J ends lost 10 bases and 1 base respectively, with 8 bases between them. The germline CDR1 and CDR2 sequences are MNHEY and SVGAGI. The length of the CDR3 is 13 residues. The CDR3 is CATTVSGANVLTF. Written as DNA, the CDR3 is TGTGCCACCACGGTTTCTGGGGCCAACGTCCTGACTTTC.

The V call is TRBV7-2, the J call TRBJ2-1; 10 bases align to TRBD1. J lost 5 bases, V lost 5 bases, and 6 bases had no gene match. The CDR3 has 15 amino acids. Germline assignment: CDR1 SGHTA and CDR2 FQGNSA. CDR3 sequence: CASSPDRGVHNEQFF. CDR3 nucleotides: TGTGCCAGCAGCCCGGACAGGGGGGTACACAATGAGCAGTTCTTC.

The CDR3 region has the DNA TGCGCCAGCAGCTTGGAAGGACCCCTCACAGATACGCAGTATTTT. This codes for CASSLEGPLTDTQYF. The gene calls are TRBV5-1 and TRBJ2-3; D gene unclear. Trimming took 0 bases from V and 2 from J, leaving 10 bases between them. The germline gives CDR1 SGHRS, CDR2 YFSETQ. The CDR3 length is 15 residues.

The chain employs TRBV10-3 and TRBJ1-6, with D possibly TRBD1 on 6 matching bases. V was shortened by 4 bases and J by 7 bases, with 20 bases between the two germline ends. The CDR3 has 17 residues. Germline lookup yields CDR1 ENHRY and CDR2 SYGVKD. CDR3 protein: CAISGTRGVTQNSPLHF. In DNA, the CDR3 is TGTGCCATCAGTGGGACGAGGGGGGTAACACAGAATTCACCCCTCCACTTT.

The V call is TRBV5-1, the J call TRBJ2-7, with D possibly being TRBD1 or TRBD2 (5 bases each). Deletions cut 4 bases from V and 0 bases from J, with 17 bases between. There are 16 residues in the CDR3. CDR1 and CDR2 (germline): SGHRS, YFSETQ. The CDR3 DNA follows: TGCGCCAGCAGCCGTACCGGGACGGTGAGCTCCTACGAGCAGTACTTC. This encodes CASSRTGTVSSYEQYF.

The chain carries TRBV10-3 and TRBJ2-2; D not certain. Germline assignment: CDR1 ENHRY and CDR2 SYGVKD. Trimming stripped 0 bases from V and 6 bases from J, with 5 bases between. This CDR3 has 13 amino acids. This chain's CDR3 is CAISESSPGELFF. The DNA of the CDR3 is TGTGCCATCAGTGAGTCCTCCCCCGGGGAGCTGTTTTTT.

The V and J genes are TRBV30 and TRBJ1-5, with unresolved D. Trimming removed 0 bases from V and 4 bases from J, with 10 bases in between. This CDR3 comprises 14 residues. Germline CDR1 GTSNPN, CDR2 SVGIG (reference sequence). The DNA for the CDR3 is TGTGCCTGGAGTGTAACTACAGCAAATCAGCCCCAGCATTTT. It encodes CAWSVTTANQPQHF.

The V gene is TRBV28, the J gene TRBJ2-5; TRBD2 matches at 7 bases. Germline trimming cut 5 bases from V and 5 bases from J; bases unmatched to any gene: 2. Looked up from germline, CDR1 is MDHEN and CDR2 is SYDVKM. The CDR3 runs 12 residues. CDR3 nucleotides: TGTGCCAGCAGTCCGCGGGGGGAGACCCAGTACTTC. This gives the protein CASSPRGETQYF.

The chain links TRBV11-2 to TRBJ1-6; 8 bases line up with TRBD1. CDR1 SGHAT and CDR2 FQNNGV come from the germline V gene. The V gene end was trimmed by 3 bases and the J gene end by 6 bases; junction bases not matched to a gene: 1. The CDR3 loop spans 14 amino acids. The CDR3 loop is CASSFDRGNSPLHF. CDR3 bases: TGTGCCAGCAGCTTCGACAGGGGTAATTCACCCCTCCACTTT.

This clone was detected only once. The rearrangement uses TRBV19 and TRBJ1-5; D may be TRBD1 (5 bases). Trimming stripped 3 bases from V and 0 bases from J, with 18 bases between. This CDR3 region has 18 residues. The germline CDR1 and CDR2 sequences are LNHDA and SQIVND (reference sequence). This CDR3 reads CASSIFRTGDGSNQPQHF. In DNA, the CDR3 is TGTGCCAGTAGTATTTTCCGCACCGGGGACGGTAGCAATCAGCCCCAGCATTTT.

The rearrangement links TRBV7-3 to TRBJ1-1; 7 positions agree with TRBD1. CDR1 SGHTA and CDR2 FQGTGA come from the germline V gene. With V trimmed by 3 bases and J by 3 bases, 4 bases remained unmatched. The CDR3 extends over 14 amino acids. The CDR3 reads CASSFAGGDTEAFF. CDR3 in DNA: TGTGCCAGCAGCTTCGCAGGGGGGGACACTGAAGCTTTCTTT.

The CDR3 DNA reads as TGTGCCAGCAGCCAAGGACAGGGGCTCAGGCAGTTCTTC. Translation gives CASSQGQGLRQFF. The chain uses TRBV14 and TRBJ2-1; 8 bases map to TRBD1. The CDR3 spans 13 residues. J was trimmed by 12 bases and V by 1 base; bases with no gene match: 5. The germline V gene encodes CDR1 SGHDN and CDR2 FVKESK.